The 30 T cell receptor beta chains given below trace back to one sample, sequenced in a study of cytomegalovirus exposure and HLA in healthy donors. The PCR ran on 60 Vbeta and 13 Jbeta primers. Assay: immunoSEQ multiplex PCR; the TCRdb copy retains only in-frame clones and omits some. Counted here are 80,000 or so clones, around 76% occurring once; the ten biggest clones make up roughly an eighth. The sequenced sample was PBMCs. The receptors stem from a male donor in good health and CMV-seropositive.

Written as DNA, the CDR3 is TGTGCCTGGAGTGTACGGGGAGCTCAGCCCCAGCATTTT. Translated: CAWSVRGAQPQHF. The chain carries TRBV30 and TRBJ1-5; the D is unclear. This CDR3 has 13 amino acids. Looked up from germline, CDR1 is GTSNPN and CDR2 is SVGIG (reference sequence). Trimming removed 0 bases at V and 6 bases at J, with 9 bases between.

In DNA form, the CDR3 reads TGTGCCAGCAGTGGCCGAGCCCCTGGCGGGGAGCTGTTTTTT. Encoded protein: CASSGRAPGGELFF. The chain has TRBV6-1 and TRBJ2-2; D gene uncertain. CDR1 and CDR2 from the germline V gene are MNHNS and SASEGT. V dropped 4 bases and J dropped 7 bases, with 13 bases sitting between them. CDR3 size: 14 residues.

V and J are TRBV6-5 and TRBJ2-3; TRBD1 matches 10 bases. This CDR3 is built from 15 residues. Per the germline V gene, CDR1 is MNHEY and CDR2 is SVGAGI. The J segment lost 3 bases and the V segment lost 6 bases, leaving 6 bases of the junction unmatched. CDR3 loop: CASRGQGRTTDTQYF. The CDR3 DNA sequence: TGTGCCAGCAGGGGACAGGGGAGGACTACAGATACGCAGTATTTT.

The rearrangement links TRBV29-1 to TRBJ1-4, with 7 bases lining up with TRBD1. CDR3 length: 14 amino acids. Germline CDR1 is SQVTM and CDR2 is ANQGSEA. Trimming took 6 bases from V and 0 from J; bases not matched to a gene: 4. The CDR3 loop reads CSVYGQATNEKLFF. The CDR3 DNA sequence: TGCAGCGTCTATGGACAGGCAACTAATGAAAAACTGTTTTTT.

V is TRBV5-1 and J is TRBJ1-4; 10 bases are shared with TRBD1. There are 16 residues in the CDR3. Trimming cost V 2 bases and J 7 bases; bases outside gene matches: 8. Germline loops: CDR1 SGHRS, CDR2 YFSETQ. CDR3 loop: CASSFPLGTGAEKLFF. DNA of the CDR3: TGCGCCAGCAGCTTCCCCCTCGGGACAGGGGCTGAAAAACTGTTTTTT. Full variable domain (rest looked up from reference TRBV5-1 and TRBJ1-4): KAGVTQTPRYLIKTRGQQVTLSCSPISGHRSVSWYQQTPGQGLQFLFEYFSETQRNKGNFPGRFSGRQFSNSRSEMNVSTLELGDSALYLCASSFPLGTGAEKLFFGSGTQLSVL.

The rearrangement joins TRBV6-4 to TRBJ1-5; unclear D gene. The V gene's germline CDR1 is MRHNA and CDR2 SNTAGT. The CDR3 spans 13 residues. Trimming stripped 3 bases from V and 6 bases from J, with 9 bases between. DNA for the CDR3: TGTGCCAGCAGTGAGTTAGATGGTCAGCCCCAGCATTTT. Translation gives CASSELDGQPQHF.

This rearrangement joins TRBV5-1 to TRBJ2-2, with 7 bases matching TRBD1. The CDR3 is 15 amino acids. Germline V CDR1 and CDR2: SGHRS, YFSETQ. V gave up 8 bases and J gave up 2 bases; unmatched junction bases: 9. CDR3 sequence (DNA): TGCGCCAGTACCAGGACAGGACAAAACACCGGGGAGCTGTTTTTT. This gives the protein CASTRTGQNTGELFF.

This clone was observed a few times. The chain joins TRBV27 to TRBJ2-1; tentatively, D is TRBD2 (7 bases). The CDR3 sequence is 15 residues long. Germline V gives CDR1 MNHEY, CDR2 SMNVEV (reference sequence). V gave up 9 bases and J gave up 6 bases, with 21 bases separating them. Here the CDR3 DNA reads TGTGCCAGTACCACCAAGGGGGGGCTCACCAATGAGCAGTTCTTC. Its protein product is CASTTKGGLTNEQFF.

This clone was observed once. This chain connects TRBV7-2 to TRBJ2-7; 7 nucleotides match TRBD1. This CDR3 spans 12 amino acids. Germline CDR1 and CDR2: SGHTA and FQGNSA. The V gene end was trimmed by 1 base and the J gene end by 8 bases; junction bases not matched to a gene: 2. CDR3 sequence (DNA): TGTGCCAGCAGCTTAGGAGGGGGCAAGCAGTACTTC. Translating it yields CASSLGGGKQYF. Based on the CDR3 plus reference TRBV7-2 and TRBJ2-7, the full variable domain is GAGVSQSPSNKVTEKGKDVELRCDPISGHTALYWYRQSLGQGLEFLIYFQGNSAPDKSGLPSDRFSAERTGGSVSTLTIQRTQQEDSAVYLCASSLGGGKQYFGPGTRLTVT.

This sequence joins TRBV7-9 and TRBJ2-1; TRBD2 matches at 10 bases. Germline V CDR1 and CDR2: SEHNR, FQNEAQ (reference sequence). V was pared by 1 base and J by 8 bases, with 8 bases of the junction left unmatched. The CDR3 contains 16 residues. The CDR3 loop reads CASSLGSSGRIDEQFF. The CDR3 nucleotides are TGTGCCAGCAGCTTAGGGTCTAGCGGGAGAATAGATGAGCAGTTCTTC.

This clone was recorded a few times. V is TRBV11-3 and J is TRBJ2-1, with a weak D call TRBD1 (5 bases). The V end was cut by 5 bases, the J end by 4 bases, with 9 bases between. The germline V gene encodes CDR1 SGHNT and CDR2 YENEEA. The CDR3 extends over 13 amino acids. The CDR3 spells CASSQGKYNEQFF. CDR3 bases: TGTGCCAGCAGCCAGGGCAAGTACAATGAGCAGTTCTTC.

The chain carries TRBV7-2 and TRBJ1-4; maybe TRBD1 (6 bases). V lost 5 bases and J lost 5, with 18 bases in between. Germline V CDR1 and CDR2: SGHTA, FQGNSA. The CDR3 runs 16 residues. The CDR3 region has the DNA TGTGCCAGCAGCCGTAGGGGGGGACGTCCCAATGAAAAACTGTTTTTT. As protein: CASSRRGGRPNEKLFF.

The V and J genes are TRBV10-1 and TRBJ2-3; the D gene is possibly TRBD2 (5 bases). The germline V gene encodes CDR1 WNHNN and CDR2 SYGVQD (reference sequence). The CDR3 spans 15 residues. V was trimmed by 6 bases and J by 0 bases, leaving 13 bases between them. In DNA, the CDR3 is TGCGCCAGCAGCAAGCGGACCTCTAGCACAGATACGCAGTATTTT. Translating gives CASSKRTSSTDTQYF.

The rearrangement joins TRBV13 to TRBJ1-3; 8 positions match TRBD1. Trimming at V came to 6 bases and at J to 4 bases, leaving 5 bases not matched to a gene. The CDR3 consists of 14 residues. Germline V gene data show CDR1 as PRHDT and CDR2 as FYEKMQ (reference sequence). CDR3 sequence reads: CASRETGVGNTIYF. In DNA, the CDR3 is TGTGCCAGCAGGGAGACAGGGGTCGGAAACACCATATATTTT.

The V gene is TRBV5-6, the J gene TRBJ2-7, with 7 bases that match TRBD1. Looked up from germline, CDR1 is SGHDT and CDR2 is YYEEEE. This CDR3 is built from 11 residues. Trimming removed 4 bases from V and 5 bases from J; junction bases left unmatched: 0. The CDR3 is CASSQGDEQYF. The CDR3 nucleotides read TGTGCCAGCAGCCAGGGGGACGAGCAGTACTTC.

The chain carries TRBV9 and TRBJ2-7; 7 nucleotides agree with TRBD2. The CDR3 spans 17 residues. V dropped 3 bases and J dropped 3; count of bases not matched to a gene: 15. The germline V gene encodes CDR1 SGDLS and CDR2 YYNGEE. CDR3 DNA: TGTGCCAGCAGCGCATCCTCGGGCGGGAGCAGGAGCTACGAGCAGTACTTC. Translation gives CASSASSGGSRSYEQYF.

For this clone: The germline gene is not matched at one end of the junction; a read error may be the cause. This chain joins TRBV7-9 and TRBJ2-5, with D perhaps TRBD2 (6 bases). The CDR3 totals 17 residues. From germline, CDR1 is SEHNR and CDR2 FQNEAQ (reference sequence). The CDR3, as DNA: TGTTCCAGCAGCTTCCCCCGGCTTGTGGAGGGGCAAGAGACCCAGTACTTC. It codes for CSSSFPRLVEGQETQYF. Supplemented by reference TRBV7-9 and TRBJ2-5, the full variable domain reads DTGVSQNPRHKITKRGQNVTFRCDPISEHNRLYWYRQTLGQGPEFLTYFQNEAQLEKSRLLSDRFSAERPKGSFSTLEIQRTEQGDSAMYLCSSSFPRLVEGQETQYFGPGTRLLVL.

This clone was counted a few times. J is TRBJ2-7 and V is TRBV28, with TRBD2 as a possible D gene (7 bases). Between the trimmed V and J ends, which lost 5 bases and 6 bases, there was a span of 17 bases. The CDR3 is 14 amino acids. CDR1 is MDHEN, CDR2 SYDVKM, per germline. The CDR3 coding sequence is TGTGCCAGCAGTCCTGGGGGGGGCAGGGGCGAGCAGTACTTC. Its protein product is CASSPGGGRGEQYF.

CDR3 sequence: CASSSGGRAEETQYF. In nucleotides, the CDR3 is TGTGCCAGCAGCTCTGGCGGGAGGGCCGAAGAGACCCAGTACTTC. V usage is TRBV7-3 and J usage is TRBJ2-5; 9 positions match TRBD2. CDR1 SGHTA and CDR2 FQGTGA come from the germline V gene. There are 15 residues in the CDR3. Unmatched junction bases numbered 6, after V lost 4 bases and J lost 3 bases.

CDR3 DNA sequence: TGTGCCAGCTCTACCGGGAGGATTAACAATGAGCAGTTCTTC. Translation gives CASSTGRINNEQFF. V gene TRBV27 combines with J gene TRBJ2-1; TRBD2 matches 7 bases. From germline, CDR1 is MNHEY and CDR2 SMNVEV (reference sequence). V shed 8 bases, J shed 5 bases, and the junction held 9 bases outside the gene matches. The length of the CDR3 is 14 residues.

The chain links TRBV4-3 to TRBJ1-2; TRBD1 agrees at 7 bases. Germline lookup yields CDR1 LGHNA and CDR2 YSLEER. With 5 bases clipped from V and 4 bases from J, the junction kept 13 bases outside the gene matches. This CDR3 has 16 residues. The CDR3 DNA reads TGCGCCAGCAGCGCGCCCGGGACAGATGGCGCCTATGGCTACACCTTC. It specifies CASSAPGTDGAYGYTF.

A note on this clone: A read error may produce the germline difference seen at one junction end. J is TRBJ2-6 and V is TRBV5-1, with 7 positions matching TRBD1. This CDR3 has 18 amino acids. The germline gives CDR1 SGHRS, CDR2 YFSETQ. DNA for the CDR3: TGCGCCAGCAGCTCCCTACAGACAGGGATCTCTGGGGCCAACGTCCTGGCTTTC. It encodes CASSSLQTGISGANVLAF.

This clone was found a few times. V and J are TRBV5-1 and TRBJ1-1; 9 nucleotides align to TRBD1. This CDR3 has 13 amino acids. Trimming removed 0 bases from V and 9 bases from J; junction bases left unmatched: 3. The germline gives CDR1 SGHRS, CDR2 YFSETQ. The CDR3 bases are TGCGCCAGCAGCTTGGACAGGGGGCAGAAAGCTTTCTTT. This sequence encodes CASSLDRGQKAFF.

The CDR3 sequence: CASSIRGQVPYNEQFF. The CDR3, as DNA: TGTGCCAGTAGTATTAGGGGACAGGTACCCTACAATGAGCAGTTCTTC. This sequence joins TRBV19 and TRBJ2-1; 8 bases match TRBD1. Losses at the gene ends were 3 bases for V and 2 bases for J; bases not matched to a gene: 6. The CDR3 extends over 16 amino acids. CDR1 and CDR2 (germline): LNHDA, SQIVND (reference sequence).

In its sample, this clone was seen a few times. The V call is TRBV10-3, the J call TRBJ2-2; possible D gene TRBD2, 5 bases. Germline V gene data show CDR1 as ENHRY and CDR2 as SYGVKD. With 10 bases removed from V and 3 bases from J, the gap between germline ends came to 6 bases. The CDR3 has 11 residues. Here the CDR3 DNA reads TGTGCCACGGGGTACACCGGGGAGCTGTTTTTT. It is translated as CATGYTGELFF.

The V gene is TRBV7-3, the J gene TRBJ2-1; 11 positions agree with TRBD2. This CDR3 spans 15 amino acids. V lost 3 bases, J lost 5 bases, and 3 bases stayed unmatched. CDR1 and CDR2 from the germline V gene are SGHTA and FQGTGA. The CDR3 nucleotides read TGTGCCAGCAGCTTTGGGACTAGCGGACACAATGAGCAGTTCTTC. This gives the protein CASSFGTSGHNEQFF.

J is TRBJ1-3 and V is TRBV19; D is perhaps TRBD1 (6 bases). Trimming cost V 7 bases and J 1 base, with 20 bases left between them. CDR3 length: 17 amino acids. The V gene's germline CDR1 is LNHDA and CDR2 SQIVND (reference sequence). In DNA form, the CDR3 reads TGTGCCAGTATGACCGAGGGGGGGGGTTGGTCTGGAAACACCATATATTTT. It yields the protein CASMTEGGGWSGNTIYF. Full variable domain (remainder filled in from reference TRBV19 and TRBJ1-3): DGGITQSPKYLFRKEGQNVTLSCEQNLNHDAMYWYRQDPGQGLRLIYYSQIVNDFQKGDIAEGYSVSREKKESFPLTVTSAQKNPTAFYLCASMTEGGGWSGNTIYFGEGSWLTVV.

The chain is built from TRBV2 and TRBJ2-6; D is perhaps TRBD1 (5 bases). In germline, CDR1 is SNHLY, CDR2 FYNNEI. CDR3 size: 18 residues. Trimming took off 1 base at V and 4 bases at J, with 17 bases between the two ends. CDR3 protein: CASSEVLGQGTGANVLTF. The CDR3 DNA reads TGTGCCAGCAGTGAAGTTTTGGGCCAGGGTACCGGGGCCAACGTCCTGACTTTC.

This chain connects TRBV5-1 to TRBJ1-4; D may be TRBD1 (6 bases). CDR3 length: 16 amino acids. The germline CDR1 and CDR2 sequences are SGHRS and YFSETQ. Trimming cost V 4 bases and J 1 base, with 14 bases left between them. Here the CDR3 reads CASSPSVQGTNEKLFF. The CDR3 DNA reads TGCGCCAGCAGCCCTTCCGTACAGGGAACTAATGAAAAACTGTTTTTT.

The chain combines TRBV7-6 with TRBJ1-4; D perhaps matches TRBD1 (6 bases). Trimming pared 4 bases from V and 4 bases from J, leaving 13 bases between. CDR3 length: 15 residues. Germline V CDR1 and CDR2: SGHVS, FNYEAQ. The CDR3 loop reads CASSSEQGINEKLFF. The CDR3 DNA follows: TGTGCCAGCAGCTCCGAACAGGGAATTAATGAAAAACTGTTTTTT.